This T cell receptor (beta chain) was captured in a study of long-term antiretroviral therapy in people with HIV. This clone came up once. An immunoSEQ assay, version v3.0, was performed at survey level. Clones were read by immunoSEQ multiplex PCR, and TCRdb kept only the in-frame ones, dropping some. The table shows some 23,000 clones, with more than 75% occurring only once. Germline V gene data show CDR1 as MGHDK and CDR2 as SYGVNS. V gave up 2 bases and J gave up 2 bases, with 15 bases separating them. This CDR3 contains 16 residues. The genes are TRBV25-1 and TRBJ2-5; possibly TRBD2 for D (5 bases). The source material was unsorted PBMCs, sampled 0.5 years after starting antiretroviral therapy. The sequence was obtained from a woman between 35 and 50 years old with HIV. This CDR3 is CASSEEDGLAQETQYF. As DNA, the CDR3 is TGTGCCAGCAGTGAAGAGGATGGTCTAGCTCAAGAGACCCAGTACTTC.